Each of the 6 T cell receptor beta chains below was sequenced from the same sample in a study of identical twins. MiXCR, run by TCRdb on the 5' RACE reads, gives a single entry per CDR3 protein. The repertoire holds some 900,000 distinct CDR3 sequences, with over 9% as singletons. These same records also appear under a second study, on yellow fever vaccine responses in identical twins.

Material: PBMCs. These receptors all come from a woman aged 18-29 years in good health.

In this sample, this clonotype turned up a few times. The chain couples TRBV6-5 to TRBJ2-1, with D possibly being TRBD2 (6 bases). The CDR3 has 19 amino acids. Germline assignment: CDR1 MNHEY and CDR2 SVGAGI. V lost 1 base to trimming and J lost 1 base, with 20 bases between them. The CDR3 reads CASSYFAAQLGGSYNEQFF. The DNA of the CDR3 is TGTGCCAGCAGTTACTTTGCGGCCCAATTGGGAGGATCCTACAATGAGCAGTTCTTC.

This clonotype was found a few times. The chain links TRBV24-1 to TRBJ2-5, with no clear D. The CDR3 length is 15 residues. Deletions cut 0 bases from V and 5 bases from J, with 12 bases between. Germline V gene lookup returns CDR1 KGHDR and CDR2 SFDVKD. In nucleotides, the CDR3 is TGTGCCACCAGTGATTTGAGTACGACCCGGGAGACCCAGTACTTC. Its translation is CATSDLSTTRETQYF.

In its sample, this clonotype was seen a few times. The chain has TRBV9 and TRBJ2-1, with D possibly being TRBD2 (5 bases). Germline-derived CDR1 and CDR2 are SGDLS and YYNGEE. V was pared by 0 bases and J by 4 bases, with 8 bases between. This CDR3 has 14 residues. CDR3 sequence reads: CASSVGGLYNEQFF. CDR3 DNA sequence: TGTGCCAGCAGCGTAGGAGGGTTGTACAATGAGCAGTTCTTC.

V is TRBV5-1 and J is TRBJ2-3, with 9 positions matching TRBD2. This CDR3 region has 20 residues. Germline V gene data show CDR1 as SGHRS and CDR2 as YFSETQ. V gave up 4 bases and J gave up 0 bases; unmatched junction bases: 18. CDR3 sequence reads: CASSPRRYSTSGESTDTQYF. CDR3 nucleotide sequence: TGCGCCAGCAGCCCACGCCGTTACTCGACTAGCGGAGAGAGCACAGATACGCAGTATTTT.

This clonotype was picked up a small number of times. The CDR3 sequence: CASSQDRGTRGTGELFF. CDR3 in DNA: TGTGCCAGCAGCCAAGACCGAGGGACTAGGGGTACCGGGGAGCTGTTTTTT. The chain is built from TRBV4-2 and TRBJ2-2; 8 bases map to TRBD2. This CDR3 comprises 17 residues. V was clipped by 0 bases and J by 5 bases; unmatched bases: 8. The germline gives CDR1 LGHNA, CDR2 YNFKEQ.

There are a few counts of this clonotype. The J gene is TRBJ1-5, the V gene TRBV12-3 or TRBV12-4; possible D gene TRBD1, 5 bases. V gave up 3 bases and J gave up 2 bases, with 14 bases separating them. The CDR3 is 16 residues long. The CDR3: CASSFRARAGNQPQHF. The DNA for the CDR3 is TGTGCCAGCAGTTTTAGGGCCAGGGCGGGCAATCAGCCCCAGCATTTT.